The present TCR beta chain was sequenced within a study of T-cell reconstitution after alpha-beta-depleted transplantation in children. The CDR3 runs 10 residues. CDR1 DFQATT and CDR2 SNEGSKA come from the germline V gene (reference sequence). The V end was cut by 4 bases, the J end by 4 bases, with 3 bases between. Unique molecular identifiers were incorporated during preparation of the TCRbeta library. Using its own MiXCR run on the PCR reads, TCRdb lists one record per CDR3 protein. The data hold about 500,000 distinct CDR3 sequences, with approximately 30% observed a single time. The V call is TRBV20-1, the J call TRBJ2-3, with no clear D. This sample comprised PBMCs from the stem cell graft donor, obtained from the stem cell graft. The clonotype comes from a human donor who donated a stem cell graft to a child with aplastic anemia. CDR3 nucleotides: TGCAGTGCTATCCCAGATACGCAGTATTTT. Its protein is CSAIPDTQYF.